Presented here are 8 T cell receptor beta chains from one specimen sequenced in a study of T cell responses to AZD1222 COVID-19 vaccine. Profiling relied on immunoSEQ multiplex PCR, and the TCRdb table lists in-frame clones only, not all of them. The sample carries 77,000 or so clones, under 95% recorded once. The source material was peripheral blood, sampled 28 days after the second AZD1222 dose. These receptors were obtained from an adult who received the AZD1222 COVID-19 vaccine.

The V call is TRBV23-1, the J call TRBJ2-2; 7 nucleotides line up with TRBD1. TRBV23-1 is reported as an ORF; its role is uncertain. V shed 6 bases and J 5 bases; nucleotides not matched to a gene: 3. This CDR3 comprises 13 residues. CDR3 sequence reads: CASRQGVTGELFF. CDR3 bases: TGCGCCAGCAGGCAGGGGGTTACCGGGGAGCTGTTTTTT.

The chain links TRBV6-2 or TRBV6-3 to TRBJ2-1; D remains unclear. The length of the CDR3 is 15 residues. The V gene lost 2 bases and the J gene lost 6 bases, with 14 bases spanning the gap. The germline gives CDR1 MNHEY, CDR2 SVGEGT. CDR3 sequence reads: CASSYEALPRNEQFF. DNA of the CDR3: TGTGCCAGCAGTTACGAGGCTCTCCCTCGCAATGAGCAGTTCTTC.

The chain is built from TRBV28 and TRBJ1-2; 10 bases map to TRBD1. Per germline, CDR1 MDHEN and CDR2 SYDVKM. This CDR3 contains 17 residues. Trimming took 8 bases from V and 1 from J; bases not matched to a gene: 13. Here the CDR3 reads CASGQLPGQGNNYGYTF. CDR3 in DNA: TGTGCCAGCGGGCAACTACCGGGACAGGGGAATAACTATGGCTACACCTTC.

The chain joins TRBV29-1 to TRBJ1-3; TRBD1 matches 10 bases. Germline CDR1 SQVTM, CDR2 ANQGSEA. The CDR3 loop spans 17 amino acids. Unmatched junction bases numbered 15, after V lost 5 bases and J lost 5 bases. The CDR3 spells CSVRVRAGTGDRNTIYF. The DNA for the CDR3 is TGCAGCGTTCGTGTTCGCGCAGGGACAGGGGATAGAAACACCATATATTTT.

This clone was detected only a few times. The chain uses TRBV6-1 and TRBJ2-1; 11 bases fit TRBD2. The CDR3 extends over 15 amino acids. Germline loops: CDR1 MNHNS, CDR2 SASEGT. The junction had 1 base not matched to a gene; V was cut back by 2 bases and J by 4 bases. CDR3: CASSERTSGYNEQFF. The DNA of the CDR3 is TGTGCCAGCAGTGAACGGACTAGCGGGTACAATGAGCAGTTCTTC.

The rearrangement uses TRBV28 and TRBJ2-7; 7 nucleotides agree with TRBD1. V dropped 6 bases and J dropped 3; count of bases not matched to a gene: 5. The CDR3 contains 13 residues. Germline V CDR1 and CDR2: MDHEN, SYDVKM. CDR3 sequence: CASSPGQSYEQYF. DNA of the CDR3: TGTGCCAGCAGCCCGGGACAGAGCTACGAGCAGTACTTC.

The chain uses TRBV29-1 and TRBJ2-7; D gene ambiguous. The germline V gene encodes CDR1 SQVTM and CDR2 ANQGSEA. This CDR3 comprises 13 residues. The ends were cut back, 2 bases at V and 3 bases at J, with 11 bases in the middle. The CDR3 sequence: CSVESRTGYEQYF. CDR3 nucleotide sequence: TGCAGCGTTGAATCCCGGACCGGCTACGAGCAGTACTTC.

The genes are TRBV6-5 and TRBJ1-1; weak D call: TRBD1 (5 bases). V was shortened by 0 bases and J by 4 bases, with 12 bases between the two germline ends. The CDR3 has 15 residues. The germline V gene encodes CDR1 MNHEY and CDR2 SVGAGI. Written as DNA, the CDR3 is TGTGCCAGCAGTTACTCGTCTGGGGGAGGCACTGAAGCTTTCTTT. It translates to CASSYSSGGGTEAFF.